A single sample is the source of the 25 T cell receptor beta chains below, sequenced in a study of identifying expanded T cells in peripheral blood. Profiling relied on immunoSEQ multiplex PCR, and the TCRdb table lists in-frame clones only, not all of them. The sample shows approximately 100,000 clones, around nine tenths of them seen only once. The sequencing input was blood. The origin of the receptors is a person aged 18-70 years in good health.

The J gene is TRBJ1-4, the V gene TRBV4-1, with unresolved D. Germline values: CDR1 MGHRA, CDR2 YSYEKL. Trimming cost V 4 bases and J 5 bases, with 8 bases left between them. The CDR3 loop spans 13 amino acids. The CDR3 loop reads CASSRYMNEKLFF. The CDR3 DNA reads TGCGCCAGCAGCCGGTACATGAATGAAAAACTGTTTTTT.

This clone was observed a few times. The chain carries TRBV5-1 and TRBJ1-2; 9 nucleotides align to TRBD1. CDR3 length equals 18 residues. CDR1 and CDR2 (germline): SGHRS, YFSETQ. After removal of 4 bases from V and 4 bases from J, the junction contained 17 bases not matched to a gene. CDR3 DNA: TGCGCCAGCAGCCACGAAGGAGGACAGGGGACCCTCGTCTATGGCTACACCTTC. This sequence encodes CASSHEGGQGTLVYGYTF.

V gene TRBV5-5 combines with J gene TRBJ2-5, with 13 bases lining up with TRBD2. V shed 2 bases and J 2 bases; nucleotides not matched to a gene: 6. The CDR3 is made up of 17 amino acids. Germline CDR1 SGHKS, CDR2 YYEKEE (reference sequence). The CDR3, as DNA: TGTGCCAGCAGCTTCCGACTAGCGGGGGGCATTCAAGAGACCCAGTACTTC. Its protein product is CASSFRLAGGIQETQYF.

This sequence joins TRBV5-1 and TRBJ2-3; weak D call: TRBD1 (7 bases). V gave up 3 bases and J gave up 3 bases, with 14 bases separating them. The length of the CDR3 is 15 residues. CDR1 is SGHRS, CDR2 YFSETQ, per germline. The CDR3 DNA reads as TGCGCCAGCAGCTCCTCGACAGGGAGGACAGATACGCAGTATTTT. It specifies CASSSSTGRTDTQYF.

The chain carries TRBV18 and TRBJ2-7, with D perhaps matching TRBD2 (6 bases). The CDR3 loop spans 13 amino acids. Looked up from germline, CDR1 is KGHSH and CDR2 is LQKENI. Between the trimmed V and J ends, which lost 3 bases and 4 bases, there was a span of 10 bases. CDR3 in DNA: TGTGCCAGCTCACCCGGGACTTTGTACGAGCAGTACTTC. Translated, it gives CASSPGTLYEQYF.

Here the CDR3 DNA reads TGTGCCAGCAGCTCCGCGGCTGTGGGGCACCGCGATGAGCAGTTCTTC. It translates to CASSSAAVGHRDEQFF. The rearrangement joins TRBV13 to TRBJ2-1; tentatively, D is TRBD1 (5 bases). This CDR3 has 16 residues. Germline V lookup: CDR1 PRHDT, CDR2 FYEKMQ (reference sequence). The V end was cut by 4 bases, the J end by 8 bases, with 21 bases between.

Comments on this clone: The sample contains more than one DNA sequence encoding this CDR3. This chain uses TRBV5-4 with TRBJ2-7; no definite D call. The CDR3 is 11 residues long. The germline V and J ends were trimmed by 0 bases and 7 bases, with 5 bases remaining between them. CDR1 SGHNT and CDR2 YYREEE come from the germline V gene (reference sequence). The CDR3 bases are TGTGCCAGCAGCTTGGTAGGGGAGCAGTACTTC. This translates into CASSLVGEQYF.

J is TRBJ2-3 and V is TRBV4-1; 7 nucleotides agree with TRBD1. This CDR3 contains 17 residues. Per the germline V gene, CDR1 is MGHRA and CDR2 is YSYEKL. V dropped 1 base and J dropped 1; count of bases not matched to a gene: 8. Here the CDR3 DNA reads TGCGCCAGCAGCCAAGGAGGGGCAGGGGGTGGCACAGATACGCAGTATTTT. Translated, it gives CASSQGGAGGGTDTQYF.

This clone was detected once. CDR3 residues: CASSQVTYEQYF. In nucleotides, the CDR3 is TGTGCCAGCAGCCAAGTCACCTACGAGCAGTACTTC. This chain connects TRBV14 to TRBJ2-7, with no clear D. The germline V gene encodes CDR1 SGHDN and CDR2 FVKESK. The V gene lost 1 base and the J gene lost 2 bases, with 3 bases spanning the gap. The CDR3 loop spans 12 amino acids.

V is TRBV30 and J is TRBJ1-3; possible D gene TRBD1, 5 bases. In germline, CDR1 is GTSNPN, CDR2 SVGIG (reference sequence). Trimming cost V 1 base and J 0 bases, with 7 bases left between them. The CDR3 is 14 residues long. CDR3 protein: CAWSGGSSGNTIYF. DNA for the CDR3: TGTGCCTGGAGTGGGGGGAGCTCTGGAAACACCATATATTTT.

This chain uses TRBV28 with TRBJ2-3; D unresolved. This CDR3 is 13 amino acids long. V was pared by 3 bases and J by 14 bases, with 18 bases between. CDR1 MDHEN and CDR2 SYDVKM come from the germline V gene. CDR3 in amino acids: CASSFEYSEGVYF. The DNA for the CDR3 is TGTGCCAGCAGTTTTGAGTATTCGGAAGGCGTGTATTTT.

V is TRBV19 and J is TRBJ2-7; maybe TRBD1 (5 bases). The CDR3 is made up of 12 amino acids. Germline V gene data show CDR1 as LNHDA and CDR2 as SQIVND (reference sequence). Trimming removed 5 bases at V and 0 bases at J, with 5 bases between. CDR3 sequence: CASSDSSYEQYF. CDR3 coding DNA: TGTGCCAGTAGTGACAGCTCCTACGAGCAGTACTTC.

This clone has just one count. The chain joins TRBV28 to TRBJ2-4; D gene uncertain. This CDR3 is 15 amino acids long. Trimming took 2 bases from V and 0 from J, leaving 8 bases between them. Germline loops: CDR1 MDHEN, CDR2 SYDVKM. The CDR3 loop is CASSLRARAKNIQYF. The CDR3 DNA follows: TGTGCCAGCAGTTTAAGGGCCAGAGCCAAAAACATTCAGTACTTC. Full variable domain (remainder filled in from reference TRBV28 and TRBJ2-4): DVKVTQSSRYLVKRTGEKVFLECVQDMDHENMFWYRQDPGLGLRLIYFSYDVKMKEKGDIPEGYSVSREKKERFSLILESASTNQTSMYLCASSLRARAKNIQYFGAGTRLSVL.

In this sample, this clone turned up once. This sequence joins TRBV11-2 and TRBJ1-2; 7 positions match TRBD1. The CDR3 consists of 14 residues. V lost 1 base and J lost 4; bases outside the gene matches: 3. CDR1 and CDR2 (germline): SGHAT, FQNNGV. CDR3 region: CASSLGAGGYGYTF. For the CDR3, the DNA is TGTGCCAGCAGCTTAGGGGCAGGGGGCTATGGCTACACCTTC.

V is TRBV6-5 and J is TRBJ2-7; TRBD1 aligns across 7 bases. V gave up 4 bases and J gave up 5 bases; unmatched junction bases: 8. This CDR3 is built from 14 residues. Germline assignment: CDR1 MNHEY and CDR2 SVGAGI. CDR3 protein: CASSFSTGSDEQYF. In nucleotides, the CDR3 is TGTGCCAGCAGTTTCTCGACAGGGAGCGACGAGCAGTACTTC.

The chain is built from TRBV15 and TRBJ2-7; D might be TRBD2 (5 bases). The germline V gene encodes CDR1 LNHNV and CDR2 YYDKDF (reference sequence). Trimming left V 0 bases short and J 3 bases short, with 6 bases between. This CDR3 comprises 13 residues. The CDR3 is CATSRDEGYEQYF. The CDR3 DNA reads TGTGCCACCAGCAGAGATGAGGGCTACGAGCAGTACTTC.

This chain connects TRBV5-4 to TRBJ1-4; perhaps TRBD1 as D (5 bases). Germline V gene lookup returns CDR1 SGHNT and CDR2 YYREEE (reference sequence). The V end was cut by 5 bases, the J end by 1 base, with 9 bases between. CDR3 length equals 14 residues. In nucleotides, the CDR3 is TGTGCCAGCAGTCACGGGGGAACTAATGAAAAACTGTTTTTT. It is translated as CASSHGGTNEKLFF.

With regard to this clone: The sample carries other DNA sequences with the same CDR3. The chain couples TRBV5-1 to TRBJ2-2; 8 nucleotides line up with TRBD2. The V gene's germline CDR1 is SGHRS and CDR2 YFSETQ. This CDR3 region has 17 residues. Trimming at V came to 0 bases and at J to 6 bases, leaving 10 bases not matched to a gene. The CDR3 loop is CASSLENSAGGPGELFF. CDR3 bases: TGCGCCAGCAGCTTGGAGAATTCGGCGGGGGGCCCCGGGGAGCTGTTTTTT.

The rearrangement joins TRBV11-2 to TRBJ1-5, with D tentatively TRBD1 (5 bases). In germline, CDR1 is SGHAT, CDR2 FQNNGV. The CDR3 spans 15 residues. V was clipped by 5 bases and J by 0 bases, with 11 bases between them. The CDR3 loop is CASSPLRGSNQPQHF. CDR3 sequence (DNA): TGTGCCAGCAGCCCACTGAGGGGTAGCAATCAGCCCCAGCATTTT.

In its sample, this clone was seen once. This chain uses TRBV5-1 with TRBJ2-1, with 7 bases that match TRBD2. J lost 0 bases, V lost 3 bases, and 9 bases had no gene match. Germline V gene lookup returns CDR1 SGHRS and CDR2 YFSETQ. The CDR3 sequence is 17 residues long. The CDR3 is CASSWWDRGDSYNEQFF. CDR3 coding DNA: TGCGCCAGCAGCTGGTGGGATCGGGGGGACTCCTACAATGAGCAGTTCTTC.

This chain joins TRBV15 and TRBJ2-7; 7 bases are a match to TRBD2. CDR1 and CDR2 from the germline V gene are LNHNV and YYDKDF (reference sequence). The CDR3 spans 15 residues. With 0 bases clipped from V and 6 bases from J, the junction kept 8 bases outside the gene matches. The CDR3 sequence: CATSREGRGNAEQYF. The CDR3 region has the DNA TGTGCCACCAGCAGAGAGGGGCGGGGGAACGCCGAGCAGTACTTC.

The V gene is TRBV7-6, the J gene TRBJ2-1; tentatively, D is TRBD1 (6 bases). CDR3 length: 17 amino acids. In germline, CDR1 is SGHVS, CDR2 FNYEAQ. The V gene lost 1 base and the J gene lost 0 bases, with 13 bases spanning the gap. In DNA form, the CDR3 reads TGTGCCAGCAGCTTAGGCTGGGGGCGGAGCTCCTACAATGAGCAGTTCTTC. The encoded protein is CASSLGWGRSSYNEQFF.

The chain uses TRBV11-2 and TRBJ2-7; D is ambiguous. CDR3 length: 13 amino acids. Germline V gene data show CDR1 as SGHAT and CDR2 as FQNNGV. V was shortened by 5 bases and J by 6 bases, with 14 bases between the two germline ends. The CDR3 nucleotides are TGTGCCAGCAGCCTGGACCGCCTGGGCGAGCAGTACTTC. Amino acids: CASSLDRLGEQYF. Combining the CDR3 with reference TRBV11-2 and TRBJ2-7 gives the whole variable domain EAGVAQSPRYKIIEKRQSVAFWCNPISGHATLYWYQQILGQGPKLLIQFQNNGVVDDSQLPKDRFSAERLKGVDSTLKIQPAKLEDSAVYLCASSLDRLGEQYFGPGTRLTVT.

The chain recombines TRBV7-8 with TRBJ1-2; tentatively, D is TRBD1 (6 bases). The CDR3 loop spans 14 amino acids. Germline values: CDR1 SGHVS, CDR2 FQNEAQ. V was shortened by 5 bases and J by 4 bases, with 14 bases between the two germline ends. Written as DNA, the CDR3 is TGTGCCAGCAGCCAATCAACAGGGATCTATGGCTACACCTTC. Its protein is CASSQSTGIYGYTF.

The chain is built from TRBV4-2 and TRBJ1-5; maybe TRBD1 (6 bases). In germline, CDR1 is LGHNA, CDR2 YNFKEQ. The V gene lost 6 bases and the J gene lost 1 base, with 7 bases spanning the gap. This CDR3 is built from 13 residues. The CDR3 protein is CASRGQSNQPQHF. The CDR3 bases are TGTGCCAGCAGAGGACAGAGCAATCAGCCCCAGCATTTT.